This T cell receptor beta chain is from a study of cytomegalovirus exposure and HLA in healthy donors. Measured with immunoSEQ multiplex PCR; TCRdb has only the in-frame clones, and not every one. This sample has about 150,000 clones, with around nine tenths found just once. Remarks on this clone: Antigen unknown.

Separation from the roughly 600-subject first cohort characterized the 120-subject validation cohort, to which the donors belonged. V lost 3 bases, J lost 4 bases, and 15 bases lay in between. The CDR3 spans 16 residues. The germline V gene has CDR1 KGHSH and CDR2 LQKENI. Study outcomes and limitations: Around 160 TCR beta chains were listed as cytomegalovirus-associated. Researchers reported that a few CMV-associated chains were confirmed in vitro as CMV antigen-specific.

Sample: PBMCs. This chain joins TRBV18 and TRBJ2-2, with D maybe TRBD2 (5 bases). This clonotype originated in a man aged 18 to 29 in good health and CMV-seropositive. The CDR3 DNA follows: TGTGCCAGCTCACCTCTCGGGGTGGCGGGCACCGGGGAGCTGTTTTTT. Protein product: CASSPLGVAGTGELFF.